This entry lists 24 T cell receptor beta chains sequenced from one sample in a study of blood T cell repertoires in COVID-19. The method was immunoSEQ multiplex PCR; TCRdb's version includes in-frame clones alone and lacks a portion of them. Of more than 200,000 clones in the sample, 75% to 90% are singletons; the top ten hold roughly 8.2%. Sequencing was carried out using peripheral blood. The receptor source for this set is a woman older than 75 with COVID-19, enrolled during active disease.

V gene TRBV5-1 combines with J gene TRBJ2-2; TRBD1 matches at 7 bases. CDR3 length equals 16 residues. Germline V gives CDR1 SGHRS, CDR2 YFSETQ. Trimming took 3 bases from V and 4 from J; bases not matched to a gene: 9. The CDR3 DNA sequence: TGCGCCAGCAGCTCGACAGGGAGAGGTGGCACCGGGGAGCTGTTTTTT. This codes for CASSSTGRGGTGELFF.

This clone was observed a few times. This sequence joins TRBV9 and TRBJ2-4, with 11 nucleotides matching TRBD2. Looked up from germline, CDR1 is SGDLS and CDR2 is YYNGEE. Losses at the gene ends were 4 bases for V and 7 bases for J; bases not matched to a gene: 7. The CDR3 contains 15 residues. DNA for the CDR3: TGTGCCAGCAGCCCCCGACTAGCGGGATTGAACATTCAGTACTTC. Amino acid sequence: CASSPRLAGLNIQYF.

The chain joins TRBV4-1 to TRBJ2-3, with 7 bases identical to TRBD2. This CDR3 is 19 amino acids long. With 1 base clipped from V and 1 base from J, the junction kept 14 bases outside the gene matches. CDR1 is MGHRA and CDR2 is YSYEKL in the germline V gene. CDR3 amino acids: CASSQGIRGGSGGTDTQYF. The CDR3 region has the DNA TGCGCCAGCAGCCAAGGCATAAGGGGAGGGAGCGGGGGCACAGATACGCAGTATTTT.

This clone was detected only once. The genes are TRBV3-1 (or the pseudogene TRBV3-2) and TRBJ1-2, with 12 bases identical to TRBD1. V was pared by 0 bases and J by 7 bases, with 9 bases of the junction left unmatched. The CDR3 consists of 17 residues. CDR1 and CDR2 (germline): LGHDT, YNNKEL (reference sequence). The CDR3 DNA follows: TGTGCCAGCAGCCAAGACCGGGACAGGGGGCGAGGATTTGGCTACACCTTC. Its protein is CASSQDRDRGRGFGYTF.

The V call is TRBV28, the J call TRBJ1-6; 7 positions match TRBD1. Germline values: CDR1 MDHEN, CDR2 SYDVKM. This CDR3 spans 15 amino acids. V shed 4 bases and J 5 bases; nucleotides not matched to a gene: 5. The CDR3 DNA sequence: TGTGCCAGCAGTTCATCCGGGACAGATAATTCACCCCTCCACTTT. It codes for CASSSSGTDNSPLHF.

The V gene is TRBV11-2, the J gene TRBJ1-4, with D maybe TRBD1 (6 bases). CDR3 length: 15 amino acids. Trimming left V 7 bases short and J 7 bases short, with 19 bases between. Germline loops: CDR1 SGHAT, CDR2 FQNNGV. For the CDR3, the DNA is TGTGCCAGCACCATATCTTGGGGGCGGAGTGAAAAACTGTTTTTT. Translation gives CASTISWGRSEKLFF.

The chain recombines TRBV5-1 with TRBJ1-2; no clear D. Per germline, CDR1 SGHRS and CDR2 YFSETQ. V was trimmed by 0 bases and J by 0 bases, leaving 6 bases between them. This CDR3 spans 14 amino acids. The CDR3 sequence is CASSLGTTNYGYTF. The CDR3 DNA is TGCGCCAGCAGCTTGGGCACTACTAACTATGGCTACACCTTC. Full variable domain (rest looked up from reference TRBV5-1 and TRBJ1-2): KAGVTQTPRYLIKTRGQQVTLSCSPISGHRSVSWYQQTPGQGLQFLFEYFSETQRNKGNFPGRFSGRQFSNSRSEMNVSTLELGDSALYLCASSLGTTNYGYTFGSGTRLTVV.

The chain recombines TRBV18 with TRBJ2-2, with TRBD2 matching over 7 bases. V shed 2 bases, J shed 0 bases, and the junction held 3 bases outside the gene matches. This CDR3 is built from 16 residues. The germline V gene has CDR1 KGHSH and CDR2 LQKENI. The CDR3 loop is CASSPSTSANTGELFF. As DNA, the CDR3 is TGTGCCAGCTCACCAAGTACTAGCGCGAACACCGGGGAGCTGTTTTTT.

The CDR3 coding sequence is TGTGCCAGCAGCGTAAGCGGGACAGGGACCGACGAGCAGTACTTC. Protein product: CASSVSGTGTDEQYF. The genes are TRBV9 and TRBJ2-7; 9 nucleotides line up with TRBD1. Germline CDR1 reads SGDLS; CDR2 reads YYNGEE. This CDR3 contains 15 residues. Trimming at V came to 1 base and at J to 5 bases, leaving 7 bases not matched to a gene.

This clone was seen just once. The rearrangement joins TRBV7-2 to TRBJ1-3; possibly TRBD1 for D (6 bases). CDR1 and CDR2 from the germline V gene are SGHTA and FQGNSA. This CDR3 is built from 13 residues. Trimming cost V 2 bases and J 4 bases, with 6 bases left between them. This CDR3 reads CASSLQGGNTIYF. As DNA, the CDR3 is TGTGCCAGCAGCTTACAGGGGGGAAACACCATATATTTT.

The V call is TRBV11-1, the J call TRBJ2-7, with 10 bases identical to TRBD2. Germline loops: CDR1 SGHAT, CDR2 FQDESV (reference sequence). V shed 3 bases and J 2 bases; nucleotides not matched to a gene: 4. This CDR3 spans 15 amino acids. The CDR3 protein is CASSFGLADTYEQYF. The CDR3 bases are TGTGCCAGCAGCTTTGGACTAGCGGATACCTACGAGCAGTACTTC.

The chain recombines TRBV7-9 with TRBJ2-1; a weak D match, TRBD2 (5 bases). V shed 6 bases and J shed 4 bases, with 13 bases lying between them. This CDR3 is 14 amino acids long. Germline-derived CDR1 and CDR2 are SEHNR and FQNEAQ (reference sequence). CDR3 loop: CASSSGLLYNEQFF. The CDR3 bases are TGTGCCAGCAGTTCAGGACTGCTTTACAATGAGCAGTTCTTC. The full variable domain, completed using reference TRBV7-9 and TRBJ2-1, is DTGVSQNPRHKITKRGQNVTFRCDPISEHNRLYWYRQTLGQGPEFLTYFQNEAQLEKSRLLSDRFSAERPKGSFSTLEIQRTEQGDSAMYLCASSSGLLYNEQFFGPGTRLTVL.

The chain has TRBV9 and TRBJ2-2, with D possibly TRBD1 on 5 matching bases. Germline V gene lookup returns CDR1 SGDLS and CDR2 YYNGEE. Deletions cut 0 bases from V and 6 bases from J, with 9 bases between. The CDR3 spans 14 residues. This CDR3 is CASSVVTGPGELFF. The CDR3 DNA is TGTGCCAGCAGCGTAGTCACAGGCCCCGGGGAGCTGTTTTTT.

The V call is TRBV5-4, the J call TRBJ2-2, with 10 bases identical to TRBD2. The germline gives CDR1 SGHNT, CDR2 YYREEE (reference sequence). CDR3 length: 15 amino acids. The V gene end was trimmed by 4 bases and the J gene end by 6 bases; junction bases not matched to a gene: 6. CDR3 residues: CASSLLAGEAGELFF. CDR3 coding DNA: TGTGCCAGCAGCCTCCTAGCGGGAGAGGCCGGGGAGCTGTTTTTT.

This clone was recorded once. J is TRBJ2-7 and V is TRBV10-1; 10 bases agree with TRBD1. CDR1 WNHNN and CDR2 SYGVQD come from the germline V gene (reference sequence). The junction had 13 bases not matched to a gene; V was cut back by 9 bases and J by 2 bases. The CDR3 length is 16 residues. The CDR3 coding sequence is TGCGCCAGAGATAACTTAACGGGACAGGGGCCCTACGAGCAGTACTTC. Residues: CARDNLTGQGPYEQYF.

This clone showed up just once. The rearrangement links TRBV2 to TRBJ2-7, with D tentatively TRBD2 (7 bases). V shed 6 bases and J shed 12 bases, with 15 bases lying between them. The CDR3 loop spans 11 amino acids. Germline CDR1 reads SNHLY; CDR2 reads FYNNEI. The CDR3 region is CASSRLGGLYF. The DNA of the CDR3 is TGTGCCAGCAGCCGCTTGGGGGGGCTGTACTTC.

This clone was seen just once. The V and J genes are TRBV6-5 and TRBJ1-1, with TRBD1 matching 7 bases. V lost 9 bases to trimming and J lost 4 bases; unmatched junction nucleotides: 8. Germline assignment: CDR1 MNHEY and CDR2 SVGAGI. The CDR3 runs 13 residues. DNA for the CDR3: TGTGCCAGTAGACAGGGATGGGTCACTGAAGCTTTCTTT. As protein: CASRQGWVTEAFF.

This clone came up once. This rearrangement joins TRBV7-9 to TRBJ1-6; D possibly corresponds to TRBD1 (5 bases). The CDR3 consists of 13 residues. V shed 5 bases and J shed 8 bases, with 10 bases lying between them. The germline gives CDR1 SEHNR, CDR2 FQNEAQ (reference sequence). The CDR3 loop is CASSLRGDSPLHF. In DNA, the CDR3 is TGTGCCAGCAGCCTCCGGGGGGATTCACCCCTCCACTTT.

The chain joins TRBV7-9 to TRBJ1-5, with D uncertain. V was shortened by 4 bases and J by 7 bases, with 8 bases between the two germline ends. The germline V gene encodes CDR1 SEHNR and CDR2 FQNEAQ (reference sequence). This CDR3 spans 12 amino acids. The CDR3, as DNA: TGTGCCAGCAGCTCCTCGGGGCAGCCCCAGCATTTT. Amino acids: CASSSSGQPQHF.

The chain links TRBV28 to TRBJ2-7; 7 nucleotides align to TRBD2. The CDR3 contains 15 residues. V lost 8 bases to trimming and J lost 4 bases; unmatched junction nucleotides: 14. CDR1 is MDHEN, CDR2 SYDVKM, per germline. The CDR3 loop reads CASGGDPMTAYEQYF. DNA of the CDR3: TGTGCCAGCGGGGGGGACCCGATGACAGCATACGAGCAGTACTTC. Based on the CDR3 plus reference TRBV28 and TRBJ2-7, the full variable domain is DVKVTQSSRYLVKRTGEKVFLECVQDMDHENMFWYRQDPGLGLRLIYFSYDVKMKEKGDIPEGYSVSREKKERFSLILESASTNQTSMYLCASGGDPMTAYEQYFGPGTRLTVT.

This rearrangement joins TRBV5-5 to TRBJ1-2; D gene ambiguous. This CDR3 comprises 13 residues. The ends were cut back, 1 base at V and 4 bases at J, with 8 bases in the middle. CDR1 is SGHKS, CDR2 YYEKEE, per germline (reference sequence). The CDR3 region is CASSLSLSYGYTF. CDR3 DNA: TGTGCCAGCAGCTTGTCATTGAGCTATGGCTACACCTTC.

J is TRBJ1-3 and V is TRBV4-1; D uncertain. The CDR3 is 15 amino acids. The V gene lost 4 bases and the J gene lost 2 bases, with 12 bases spanning the gap. Germline-derived CDR1 and CDR2 are MGHRA and YSYEKL. The CDR3, as DNA: TGCGCCAGCAGCCTGGAGCCTCACACTGGAAACACCATATATTTT. It yields the protein CASSLEPHTGNTIYF.

The chain uses TRBV6-2 or TRBV6-3 and TRBJ1-5, with unresolved D. Trimming pared 5 bases from V and 3 bases from J, leaving 14 bases between. Per the germline V gene, CDR1 is MNHEY and CDR2 is SVGEGT. This CDR3 contains 15 residues. CDR3 sequence: CASSRWASFNQPQHF. As DNA, the CDR3 is TGTGCCAGCAGTCGATGGGCCAGCTTCAATCAGCCCCAGCATTTT.

In this sample, this clone turned up once. The chain employs TRBV5-1 and TRBJ1-2; TRBD1 might be the D (6 bases). The V gene lost 4 bases and the J gene lost 8 bases, with 18 bases spanning the gap. In germline, CDR1 is SGHRS, CDR2 YFSETQ. The CDR3 has 14 amino acids. The CDR3 region is CASSQGPPRGGYTF. The CDR3 nucleotides read TGCGCCAGCAGCCAGGGGCCACCCCGCGGGGGCTACACCTTC.